This is a list of T cell receptor beta chains from one sample in a study of beta chain features in type 1 diabetes. Assay used: immunoSEQ multiplex PCR; TCRdb lists only in-frame clones, some missing. The sample lists 130,000 or so clones; around a tenth were seen once. Sequenced input: central memory CD4+ T cells from blood. The receptors shown here come from a woman in her thirties or forties in good health. Both conserved end residues are part of each CDR3. D genes are given only for firm matches. Clone size, where shown, is once, few, many, or a class for clones that have expanded.

clone size,D gene,V gene,J gene,CDR3 DNA,CDR3 protein
few,-,TRBV4-3,TRBJ1-1,TGCGCCAGCAGCCAAGTGGCGGGGGGTAACACTGAAGCTTTCTTT,CASSQVAGGNTEAFF
few,-,TRBV4-3,TRBJ2-1,TGCGCCAGCAGCCGAGGGACTGATGAGGGTGAGCAGTTCTTC,CASSRGTDEGEQFF
many,TRBD2,TRBV23-1,TRBJ2-3,TGCGCCAGCAGTCAATCTCGACTAGCGGGGGGGGTAGATACGCAGTATTTT,CASSQSRLAGGVDTQYF
few,TRBD2,TRBV11-2,TRBJ2-2,TGTGCCAGCAGCGAAAATCCGGGACTACTAACCGGGGAGCTGTTTTTT,CASSENPGLLTGELFF
-,TRBD1,TRBV4-1,TRBJ1-5,TGCGCCAGCAGCCAAGACCAGGGGGGAAATCAGCCCCAGCATTTT,CASSQDQGGNQPQHF
few,TRBD1,TRBV27,TRBJ2-7,TGTGCCAGCAGTGCCCTGACAGGGTCGGGCTCCTACGAGCAGTACTTC,CASSALTGSGSYEQYF
few,TRBD2,TRBV10-3,TRBJ2-3,TGTGCCATCAGTGGTCGGGGGGGGCCCACAGATACGCAGTATTTT,CAISGRGGPTDTQYF
few,-,TRBV7-7,TRBJ1-3,TGTGCCAGCAGCTTAAGAGCTGGAAACACCATATATTTT,CASSLRAGNTIYF
-,TRBD1,TRBV18,TRBJ2-7,TGTGCCAGCTCACCACCGAGGACAGGGGGCGCGGGCTACGAGCAGTACTTC,CASSPPRTGGAGYEQYF
once,TRBD2,TRBV5-6,TRBJ2-5,TGTGCCAGCAGCTTAGCGTCTAGCGGTGCTGAGACCCAGTACTTC,CASSLASSGAETQYF
many,-,TRBV29-1,TRBJ2-1,TGCAGCGCTAGGAGGGGGGGCGTTATGGATGAGCAGTTCTTC,CSARRGGVMDEQFF
many,-,TRBV7-9,TRBJ1-5,TGTGCCAGCAGCTTAGCTACAGGGACCCAGCCCCAGCATTTT,CASSLATGTQPQHF
-,TRBD2,TRBV2,TRBJ2-1,TGTGCCAGCAGTTCCTCAGCGGGGGGGGACCTCCATCAGTTCTTC,CASSSSAGGDLHQFF
few,-,TRBV30,TRBJ2-7,TGTGCCCGGAAAAGCAAGGGGGCCTACGAGCAGTACTTC,CARKSKGAYEQYF
-,-,TRBV2,TRBJ1-5,TGTGCCAGCACCGGGAGGGGAGGGGGTGGTCAGCCCCAGCATTTT,CASTGRGGGGQPQHF
few,TRBD2,TRBV6-6,TRBJ2-3,TGTGCCAGCAGTTACTCCGGGGGGGCGGCAGATACGCAGTATTTT,CASSYSGGAADTQYF
-,TRBD1,TRBV18,TRBJ1-5,TGTGCCAGCTCAACACGACAGGGGAATAATCAGCCCCAGCATTTT,CASSTRQGNNQPQHF
-,-,TRBV9,TRBJ2-1,TGTGCCAGCAGCCCGCCTAGCTACAATGAGCAGTTCTTC,CASSPPSYNEQFF
many,-,TRBV27,TRBJ2-7,TGTGCCAGCTGGGGGGTTCGCTCCTACGAGCAGTACTTC,CASWGVRSYEQYF
few,TRBD1,TRBV19,TRBJ1-2,TGTGCCAGTAGTCCCGGGACAGCCCCCTATGGCTACACCTTC,CASSPGTAPYGYTF
few,TRBD1,TRBV7-2,TRBJ1-2,TGTGCCAGCAGCTCCGGGACAGCAAAAGGGGATGGCTACACCTTC,CASSSGTAKGDGYTF
-,TRBD1,TRBV5-1,TRBJ1-1,TGCGCCAGCAGCTTGGGTGGGACAGGGTTCGGGAACACTGAAGCTTTCTTT,CASSLGGTGFGNTEAFF
few,-,TRBV14,TRBJ1-5,TGTGCCAGCAGCAAAGCTGGCAATCAGCCCCAGCATTTT,CASSKAGNQPQHF
-,TRBD1,TRBV19,TRBJ2-1,TGTGCCAGTAGTGGGGGGGGACAGGGGCTCCGGTTTGAGCAGTTCTTC,CASSGGGQGLRFEQFF
-,TRBD1,TRBV27,TRBJ2-7,TGTGCCAGCAGTTGGGGGACAGCTAACGAGCAGTACTTC,CASSWGTANEQYF
-,-,TRBV5-4,TRBJ2-3,TGTGCCAGCAGCGGGGAGGGGGGCATTAACACAGATACGCAGTATTTT,CASSGEGGINTDTQYF
-,-,TRBV19,TRBJ2-5,TGTGCCAGTAGTATAGCTAACCCCGAGACCCAGTACTTC,CASSIANPETQYF
-,-,TRBV19,TRBJ2-2,TGTGCCAGTAATGACAGGAACACCGGGGAGCTGTTTTTT,CASNDRNTGELFF
many,-,TRBV7-9,TRBJ2-1,TGTGCCAGCACCCCCATGGGGGCCTCCTACAATGAGCAGTTCTTC,CASTPMGASYNEQFF
-,TRBD2,TRBV7-9,TRBJ2-1,TGTGCCAGCAGCTTAGGCGGGGGTTACAATGAGCAGTTCTTC,CASSLGGGYNEQFF
few,-,TRBV21-1,TRBJ2-7,TGTGCCAGCAGCTACCGGGACAGGGCTTACTACGAGCAGTACTTC,CASSYRDRAYYEQYF
few,TRBD2,TRBV9,TRBJ2-1,TGTGCCAGCAGCGTAGCTACAGGCCAGGGAGGGGATGAGCAGTTCTTC,CASSVATGQGGDEQFF
few,TRBD1,TRBV6-5,TRBJ2-1,TGTGCCAGCAGTTACGGAGGGACAGGGTTAAACAATGAGCAGTTCTTC,CASSYGGTGLNNEQFF
few,TRBD1,TRBV5-4,TRBJ2-3,TGTGCCAGCAGCTTTCAGACAGGGAAGGGATGGGATACGCAGTATTTT,CASSFQTGKGWDTQYF
few,TRBD1,TRBV29-1,TRBJ2-3,TGCAGCGTTGAGCGGGACAGGACGATAGATACGCAGTATTTT,CSVERDRTIDTQYF
-,TRBD1,TRBV7-2,TRBJ2-2,TGTGCCAGCAGCCCAAGGGACAGGGGTAACACCGGGGAGCTGTTTTTT,CASSPRDRGNTGELFF
few,-,TRBV6-1,TRBJ2-2,TGTGCCAGCAAGACTTCGGGACTCACCGGGGAGCTGTTTTTT,CASKTSGLTGELFF
few,-,TRBV7-2,TRBJ1-5,TGTGCCAGCAGTCTGCGGGGATTGGACAATCAGCCCCAGCATTTT,CASSLRGLDNQPQHF
few,TRBD1,TRBV20-1,TRBJ2-7,TGCAGTGCTAATGACAGGGACGAGCAGTACTTC,CSANDRDEQYF
few,-,TRBV6-5,TRBJ2-3,TGTGCCAGCAGCCGGGTCGGAGGGCTCGCAGATACGCAGTATTTT,CASSRVGGLADTQYF
many,-,TRBV14,TRBJ2-5,TGTGCCAGCAGCCAATCGGGGGAGACCCAGTACTTC,CASSQSGETQYF
few,-,TRBV5-4,TRBJ1-1,TGTGCCAGCAGCTCTGGACAGCGAGAAGCTTTCTTT,CASSSGQREAFF
many,-,TRBV6-5,TRBJ1-1,TGTGCCAGCAGTTACTCCGGGACAATAAACACTGAAGCTTTCTTT,CASSYSGTINTEAFF
-,TRBD1,TRBV7-2,TRBJ2-5,TGTGCCAGCAGCTTAAGGGACAGACGAGAGACCCAGTACTTC,CASSLRDRRETQYF